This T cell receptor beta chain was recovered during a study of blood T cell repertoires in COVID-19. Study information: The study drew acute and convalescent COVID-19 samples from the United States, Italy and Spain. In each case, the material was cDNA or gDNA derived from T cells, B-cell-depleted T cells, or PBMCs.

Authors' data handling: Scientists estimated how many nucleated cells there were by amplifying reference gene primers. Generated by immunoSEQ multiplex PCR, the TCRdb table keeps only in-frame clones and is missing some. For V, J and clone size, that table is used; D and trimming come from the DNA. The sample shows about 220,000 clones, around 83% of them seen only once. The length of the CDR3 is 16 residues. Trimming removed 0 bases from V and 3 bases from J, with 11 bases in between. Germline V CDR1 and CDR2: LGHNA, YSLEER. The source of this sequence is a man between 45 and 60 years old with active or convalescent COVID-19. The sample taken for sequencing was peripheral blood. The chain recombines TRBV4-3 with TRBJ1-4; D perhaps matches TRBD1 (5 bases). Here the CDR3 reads CASSQDWGVPNEKLFF. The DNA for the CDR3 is TGCGCCAGCAGCCAAGATTGGGGGGTCCCTAATGAAAAACTGTTTTTT.